This entry lists 15 T cell receptor beta chains sequenced from one sample in a study of T cell responses to AZD1222 COVID-19 vaccine. Method: immunoSEQ multiplex PCR; TCRdb's copy keeps in-frame clones and lacks some. The sample lists 100,000 or so clones; 88% were seen once. Sequencing used peripheral blood, obtained on day 0 of AZD1222 vaccination. The receptor source for this set is an adult in good health.

The rearrangement joins TRBV29-1 to TRBJ1-1; D uncertain. Looked up from germline, CDR1 is SQVTM and CDR2 is ANQGSEA. This CDR3 comprises 11 residues. Trimming removed 4 bases at V and 1 base at J, with 4 bases between. CDR3 in DNA: TGCAGCGTTGGCAGGAACACTGAAGCTTTCTTT. Encoded protein: CSVGRNTEAFF.

The gene calls are TRBV28 and TRBJ2-6, with 7 bases lining up with TRBD1. With 4 bases clipped from V and 0 bases from J, the junction kept 9 bases outside the gene matches. Germline V CDR1 and CDR2: MDHEN, SYDVKM. The CDR3 contains 18 residues. The CDR3 reads CASSSGDRAFSGANVLTF. The CDR3 DNA sequence: TGTGCCAGCAGTTCTGGTGACAGGGCCTTCTCTGGGGCCAACGTCCTGACTTTC.

The CDR3 nucleotides read TGCGCCAGCAGCATGATCGGGCAGGCCTACAATGAGCAGTTCTTC. Encoded protein: CASSMIGQAYNEQFF. The J gene is TRBJ2-1, the V gene TRBV5-1; D call uncertain. The CDR3 runs to 15 residues. V was cut by 4 bases and J by 2 bases, with 13 bases left in between. Germline assignment: CDR1 SGHRS and CDR2 YFSETQ.

The V call is TRBV29-1, the J call TRBJ1-1; D ambiguous. The germline V and J ends were trimmed by 1 base and 1 base, with 4 bases remaining between them. The CDR3 runs 12 residues. The V gene's germline CDR1 is SQVTM and CDR2 ANQGSEA. The CDR3: CSVEAGNTEAFF. The DNA for the CDR3 is TGCAGCGTTGAAGCAGGGAACACTGAAGCTTTCTTT.

The chain is built from TRBV12-1 and TRBJ2-2. TRBV12-1 is a pseudogene. The CDR3 sequence is 17 residues long. CDR3 sequence reads: CASSLFADALNTGELFF. DNA for the CDR3: TGTGCCAGCAGCTTGTTTGCGGACGCACTGAACACCGGGGAGCTGTTTTTT.

This clone occurred a few times. DNA for the CDR3: TGCGCCAGCAGTAAGGACAGGGTCTTCACTGAAGCTTTCTTT. Its translation: CASSKDRVFTEAFF. The chain is built from TRBV10-1 and TRBJ1-1; 8 bases fit TRBD1. There are 14 residues in the CDR3. CDR1 WNHNN and CDR2 SYGVQD come from the germline V gene (reference sequence). The junction had 6 bases not matched to a gene; V was cut back by 5 bases and J by 4 bases.

The V gene is TRBV7-9, the J gene TRBJ1-2, with 8 bases lining up with TRBD1. From germline, CDR1 is SEHNR and CDR2 FQNEAQ (reference sequence). The CDR3 totals 14 residues. V lost 5 bases and J lost 2; bases outside the gene matches: 4. The CDR3 DNA reads TGTGCCAGCAGCCAACGACAGGGGAACTATGGCTACACCTTC. Protein: CASSQRQGNYGYTF.

The CDR3 DNA sequence: TGTGCCAGCAGCCTAGGAGGGGCGGCTCAGCCCCAGCATTTT. It is translated as CASSLGGAAQPQHF. The chain has TRBV6-5 and TRBJ1-5; D perhaps matches TRBD1 (5 bases). This CDR3 region has 14 residues. The V gene's germline CDR1 is MNHEY and CDR2 SVGAGI. V was trimmed by 6 bases and J by 6 bases, leaving 15 bases between them.

The genes are TRBV3-1 (or the pseudogene TRBV3-2) and TRBJ1-2, with a weak D call TRBD1 (5 bases). The CDR3 sequence is 15 residues long. V lost 1 base, J lost 2 bases, and 11 bases lay in between. Germline CDR1 and CDR2: LGHDT and YNNKEL (reference sequence). CDR3 region: CASSQGVGANYGYTF. In DNA form, the CDR3 reads TGTGCCAGCAGCCAAGGAGTAGGGGCGAACTATGGCTACACCTTC.

This clone was detected only once. The genes are TRBV28 and TRBJ2-7; tentative D call: TRBD2 (5 bases). V lost 4 bases, J lost 4 bases, and 11 bases lay in between. Germline V CDR1 and CDR2: MDHEN, SYDVKM. This CDR3 is built from 13 residues. The CDR3: CASSSGGHYEQYF. DNA of the CDR3: TGTGCCAGCAGTTCGGGCGGGCATTACGAGCAGTACTTC.

This clone was recorded only once. This sequence joins TRBV29-1 and TRBJ2-3; D call uncertain. Trimming took off 3 bases at V and 1 base at J, with 17 bases between the two ends. The CDR3 sequence is 16 residues long. The germline V gene has CDR1 SQVTM and CDR2 ANQGSEA. CDR3 residues: CSVEGFSGFGTDTQYF. In DNA form, the CDR3 reads TGCAGCGTTGAGGGTTTTTCGGGTTTTGGCACAGATACGCAGTATTTT.

The chain is built from TRBV28 and TRBJ1-3; tentative D call: TRBD1 (5 bases). The V and J ends lost 6 bases and 0 bases respectively, with 15 bases between them. CDR3 length: 16 amino acids. Germline-derived CDR1 and CDR2 are MDHEN and SYDVKM. The CDR3 here is CASSPAGTNSGNTIYF. The DNA of the CDR3 is TGTGCCAGCAGCCCCGCTGGGACCAACTCTGGAAACACCATATATTTT.

The chain employs TRBV5-1 and TRBJ1-4, with D perhaps TRBD1 (5 bases). The CDR3 totals 14 residues. CDR1 is SGHRS, CDR2 YFSETQ, per germline. With 4 bases removed from V and 6 bases from J, the gap between germline ends came to 13 bases. The CDR3 nucleotides are TGCGCCAGCAGCCCCAGTGGGGGGGATGAAAAACTGTTTTTT. It codes for CASSPSGGDEKLFF.

The chain carries TRBV19 and TRBJ2-3, with D possibly being TRBD2 (6 bases). V lost 3 bases and J 5 bases, leaving 12 bases between the germline ends. The CDR3 totals 14 residues. Germline lookup yields CDR1 LNHDA and CDR2 SQIVND (reference sequence). For the CDR3, the DNA is TGTGCCAGTAGTATTGGAGGGGTTGGAGATACGCAGTATTTT. It specifies CASSIGGVGDTQYF.

This clone was picked up one time. CDR3 DNA sequence: TGTGCCACCGCTGAGGGAGGGGAGACCCAGTACTTC. Its protein product is CATAEGGETQYF. The J gene is TRBJ2-5, the V gene TRBV24-1; TRBD2 agrees at 7 bases. This CDR3 region has 12 residues. Germline trimming cut 9 bases from V and 5 bases from J; bases unmatched to any gene: 5. Per germline, CDR1 KGHDR and CDR2 SFDVKD.